The 5 T cell receptor beta chains presented below share a single source sample, sequenced in a study of cytomegalovirus exposure and HLA in healthy donors. PCR was performed using 60 Vbeta and 13 Jbeta primers. Repertoires were generated with immunoSEQ multiplex PCR, while TCRdb's copy carries only in-frame clones and drops some. The sample contains 150,000 to 200,000 clones, 80% of which appear only once. Sequencing was done on a sample of PBMCs. The receptors were gathered from a woman aged 50 to 60 in good health and CMV-seropositive.

This sequence joins TRBV9 and TRBJ2-4; a weak D match, TRBD1 (6 bases). CDR1 SGDLS and CDR2 YYNGEE come from the germline V gene. This CDR3 region has 15 residues. The V and J ends lost 0 bases and 9 bases respectively, with 16 bases between them. The CDR3 sequence: CASSVGRQKGGIQYF. The DNA for the CDR3 is TGTGCCAGCAGCGTAGGGAGACAGAAAGGGGGCATTCAGTACTTC.

J is TRBJ2-7 and V is TRBV6-1, with no clear D. The CDR3 has 13 residues. V dropped 3 bases and J dropped 7 bases, with 13 bases sitting between them. CDR1 MNHNS and CDR2 SASEGT come from the germline V gene. DNA for the CDR3: TGTGCCAGCAGTGATATTAGTCTCGGGGAGCAGTACTTC. It specifies CASSDISLGEQYF.

Regarding this clone: Other nucleotide sequences from this sample produce the same CDR3. The rearrangement links TRBV2 to TRBJ2-7; no reliable D call. The CDR3 runs 11 residues. CDR1 is SNHLY, CDR2 FYNNEI, per germline. V lost 6 bases, J lost 3 bases, and 6 bases lay in between. DNA for the CDR3: TGTGCCAGCAGCCCAAACTACGAGCAGTACTTC. Protein product: CASSPNYEQYF.

The gene calls are TRBV5-1 and TRBJ1-1; D is uncertain. The CDR3 consists of 14 residues. From germline, CDR1 is SGHRS and CDR2 YFSETQ. Trimming removed 3 bases from V and 0 bases from J, with 9 bases in between. CDR3 coding DNA: TGCGCCAGCAGCTCGTACTTTATGAACACTGAAGCTTTCTTT. Its protein product is CASSSYFMNTEAFF. Based on the CDR3 plus reference TRBV5-1 and TRBJ1-1, the full variable domain is KAGVTQTPRYLIKTRGQQVTLSCSPISGHRSVSWYQQTPGQGLQFLFEYFSETQRNKGNFPGRFSGRQFSNSRSEMNVSTLELGDSALYLCASSSYFMNTEAFFGQGTRLTVV.

V gene TRBV9 combines with J gene TRBJ1-6, with D unresolved. The CDR3 covers 15 residues. The germline gives CDR1 SGDLS, CDR2 YYNGEE. V was pared by 0 bases and J by 13 bases, with 17 bases between. CDR3 residues: CASSVGVDGVQPLHF. CDR3 DNA sequence: TGTGCCAGCAGCGTAGGAGTAGACGGAGTTCAGCCCCTCCACTTT.